These 23 T cell receptor beta chains came from one sample sequenced in a study of blood T cell repertoires in COVID-19. Clones were sequenced by immunoSEQ multiplex PCR, and TCRdb holds only the in-frame ones, with some missing. The sample has roughly 190,000 clones, about 85% seen once. Sequencing input: peripheral blood. These receptor sequences come from a woman between 65 and 79 years old with COVID-19, enrolled during active disease.

This clone was detected only once. The chain combines TRBV7-2 with TRBJ2-7; D perhaps matches TRBD1 (5 bases). Germline V CDR1 and CDR2: SGHTA, FQGNSA. CDR3 length: 13 residues. V dropped 1 base and J dropped 6 bases, with 10 bases sitting between them. CDR3 sequence reads: CASSLVQATEQYF. DNA for the CDR3: TGTGCCAGCAGCTTAGTACAGGCTACCGAGCAGTACTTC.

V is TRBV2 and J is TRBJ2-2, with 15 bases that match TRBD2. Trimming at V came to 5 bases and at J to 6 bases, leaving 7 bases not matched to a gene. The CDR3 contains 17 residues. Germline CDR1 is SNHLY and CDR2 is FYNNEI. The chain's CDR3 is CASSMGLAGGFAGELFF. DNA for the CDR3: TGTGCCAGCAGTATGGGACTAGCGGGAGGTTTTGCCGGGGAGCTGTTTTTT.

This sequence joins TRBV28 and TRBJ2-7; 8 bases map to TRBD2. This CDR3 has 19 amino acids. V shed 3 bases and J 2 bases; nucleotides not matched to a gene: 18. Germline values: CDR1 MDHEN, CDR2 SYDVKM. DNA of the CDR3: TGTGCCAGCAGTTTGTTCGCCGGAAAGAATAGCGGGGCACCCTACGAGCAGTACTTC. It translates to CASSLFAGKNSGAPYEQYF.

The chain combines TRBV12-3 or TRBV12-4 with TRBJ1-2; TRBD1 might be the D (5 bases). CDR3 length equals 13 residues. The germline V and J ends were trimmed by 5 bases and 4 bases, with 11 bases remaining between them. CDR3 protein: CASSPQGSYGYTF. The CDR3 DNA reads as TGTGCCAGCAGTCCGCAGGGATCCTATGGCTACACCTTC.

The rearrangement uses TRBV5-5 and TRBJ1-1; 7 bases are a match to TRBD1. V lost 2 bases to trimming and J lost 7 bases; unmatched junction nucleotides: 11. The CDR3 extends over 15 amino acids. CDR1 is SGHKS and CDR2 is YYEKEE in the germline V gene (reference sequence). The CDR3 loop reads CASSFFDRDRNEAFF. The CDR3 DNA reads TGTGCCAGCAGCTTCTTCGACAGGGACAGAAATGAAGCTTTCTTT. Combining the CDR3 with reference TRBV5-5 and TRBJ1-1 gives the whole variable domain DAGVTQSPTHLIKTRGQQVTLRCSPISGHKSVSWYQQVLGQGPQFIFQYYEKEERGRGNFPDRFSARQFPNYSSELNVNALLLGDSALYLCASSFFDRDRNEAFFGQGTRLTVV.

The V gene is TRBV2, the J gene TRBJ1-2; TRBD1 agrees at 7 bases. With 3 bases clipped from V and 4 bases from J, the junction kept 5 bases outside the gene matches. The germline V gene encodes CDR1 SNHLY and CDR2 FYNNEI. This CDR3 contains 14 residues. CDR3 in DNA: TGTGCCAGCAGTGATCCACAGGGGTTCTATGGCTACACCTTC. Translating it yields CASSDPQGFYGYTF.

A remark on this clone: Germline and junction disagree at one end, which may indicate a read error. This sequence joins TRBV2 and TRBJ2-3, with TRBD1 matching 9 bases. The CDR3 covers 15 residues. Germline V CDR1 and CDR2: SNHLY, FYNNEI. The CDR3 spells CASCDTTGGRDTQYF. CDR3 nucleotides: TGTGCCAGCTGTGACACGACAGGGGGGCGAGATACGCAGTATTTT.

The chain uses TRBV20-1 and TRBJ1-2; 7 nucleotides agree with TRBD1. CDR3 length equals 11 residues. Germline V CDR1 and CDR2: DFQATT, SNEGSKA (reference sequence). Germline trimming cut 3 bases from V and 11 bases from J; bases unmatched to any gene: 6. CDR3 region: CSARWDREYTF. Written as DNA, the CDR3 is TGCAGTGCTAGGTGGGACAGAGAGTACACCTTC.

The CDR3 protein is CAISGGRDYGYTF. The CDR3 coding sequence is TGTGCCATCAGTGGGGGCAGAGACTATGGCTACACCTTC. The chain is built from TRBV10-3 and TRBJ1-2; TRBD1 might be the D (5 bases). This CDR3 is 13 amino acids long. Germline V gene lookup returns CDR1 ENHRY and CDR2 SYGVKD. V was shortened by 4 bases and J by 3 bases, with 9 bases between the two germline ends.

V is TRBV27 and J is TRBJ2-6; D is unclear. The V and J ends lost 5 bases and 6 bases respectively, with 8 bases between them. Germline V gives CDR1 MNHEY, CDR2 SMNVEV (reference sequence). The length of the CDR3 is 13 residues. The CDR3 DNA reads TGTGCCAGCAGTCCCAGTCAGGCCAACGTCCTGACTTTC. Amino acid sequence: CASSPSQANVLTF.

V and J are TRBV12-3 or TRBV12-4 and TRBJ1-1, with D perhaps matching TRBD1 (6 bases). V was clipped by 3 bases and J by 8 bases, with 13 bases between them. CDR3 length: 13 residues. The CDR3 here is CASSFTGPGEAFF. In DNA form, the CDR3 reads TGTGCCAGCAGTTTTACAGGGCCGGGAGAAGCTTTCTTT.

The V and J genes are TRBV29-1 and TRBJ1-1, with 10 bases fitting TRBD1. The germline CDR1 and CDR2 sequences are SQVTM and ANQGSEA. CDR3 size: 14 residues. Trimming at V came to 5 bases and at J to 11 bases, leaving 14 bases not matched to a gene. CDR3 DNA sequence: TGCAGCGTTCTGGGACAGGGGAAATCAACCGTGGCTTTCTTT. Encoded protein: CSVLGQGKSTVAFF. Filled out from reference TRBV29-1 and TRBJ1-1, the complete variable domain reads SAVISQKPSRDICQRGTSLTIQCQVDSQVTMMFWYRQQPGQSLTLIATANQGSEATYESGFVIDKFPISRPNLTFSTLTVSNMSPEDSSIYLCSVLGQGKSTVAFFGQGTRLTVV.

The chain has TRBV5-5 and TRBJ1-2; possible D gene TRBD1, 5 bases. The CDR3 runs 13 residues. V dropped 2 bases and J dropped 3 bases, with 8 bases sitting between them. Germline V gives CDR1 SGHKS, CDR2 YYEKEE (reference sequence). The DNA for the CDR3 is TGTGCCAGCAGCTTAATACAGGACTATGGCTACACCTTC. Translation gives CASSLIQDYGYTF.

The rearrangement joins TRBV5-1 to TRBJ1-2; D may be TRBD1 (5 bases). CDR3 length: 17 residues. Deletions cut 3 bases from V and 3 bases from J, with 21 bases between. CDR1 and CDR2 from the germline V gene are SGHRS and YFSETQ. CDR3 region: CASSWGDGRIRDYGYTF. CDR3 bases: TGCGCCAGCAGCTGGGGGGACGGACGAATCCGAGACTATGGCTACACCTTC.

CDR3 bases: TGTGCCAGCAGCCCGGGGACAGGACCCTTGAACTATGGCTACACCTTC. It is translated as CASSPGTGPLNYGYTF. The chain employs TRBV5-6 and TRBJ1-2; 8 nucleotides match TRBD1. V was pared by 4 bases and J by 2 bases, with 10 bases of the junction left unmatched. In germline, CDR1 is SGHDT, CDR2 YYEEEE. This CDR3 spans 16 amino acids.

This clone has a single count. The chain carries TRBV2 and TRBJ2-6, with 8 bases lining up with TRBD1. This CDR3 spans 16 amino acids. Germline V CDR1 and CDR2: SNHLY, FYNNEI. With 1 base clipped from V and 4 bases from J, the junction kept 3 bases outside the gene matches. The CDR3 region is CASSEDRGIGANVLTF. The CDR3 DNA follows: TGTGCCAGCAGTGAAGACAGGGGGATCGGGGCCAACGTCCTGACTTTC. Filled out from reference TRBV2 and TRBJ2-6, the complete variable domain reads EPEVTQTPSHQVTQMGQEVILRCVPISNHLYFYWYRQILGQKVEFLVSFYNNEISEKSEIFDDQFSVERPDGSNFTLKIRSTKLEDSAMYFCASSEDRGIGANVLTFGAGSRLTVL.

The chain employs TRBV5-4 and TRBJ1-1; perhaps TRBD1 as D (6 bases). CDR3 length: 14 amino acids. Germline CDR1 reads SGHNT; CDR2 reads YYREEE (reference sequence). Between the trimmed V and J ends, which lost 0 bases and 2 bases, there was a span of 8 bases. The CDR3 protein is CASSLDRVNTEAFF. The CDR3 bases are TGTGCCAGCAGCTTGGACAGGGTAAACACTGAAGCTTTCTTT.

The chain joins TRBV6-5 to TRBJ2-1, with TRBD2 matching over 8 bases. Germline CDR1 is MNHEY and CDR2 is SVGAGI. The ends lost 2 bases at V and 5 bases at J; junction bases unmatched: 8. The CDR3 has 16 amino acids. The CDR3 spells CASSYEVLAGHNEQFF. DNA for the CDR3: TGTGCCAGCAGTTACGAAGTTCTAGCGGGTCACAATGAGCAGTTCTTC.

This sequence joins TRBV27 and TRBJ1-2; no definite D call. V was trimmed by 10 bases and J by 4 bases, leaving 10 bases between them. The CDR3 length is 11 residues. Germline CDR1 is MNHEY and CDR2 is SMNVEV (reference sequence). CDR3 in amino acids: CATSDIYGYTF. The CDR3 bases are TGTGCCACCTCAGACATCTATGGCTACACCTTC.

The chain is built from TRBV7-2 and TRBJ1-5, with TRBD1 as a possible D gene (5 bases). Germline CDR1 is SGHTA and CDR2 is FQGNSA. Trimming shortened V by 5 bases and J by 4 bases, and 12 bases separated the two germline ends. The CDR3 extends over 14 amino acids. The DNA for the CDR3 is TGTGCCAGCAGCCCTCAGGGAGGGAATCAGCCCCAGCATTTT. Encoded protein: CASSPQGGNQPQHF.

The chain uses TRBV10-3 and TRBJ2-7; D remains ambiguous. Germline V lookup: CDR1 ENHRY, CDR2 SYGVKD. V lost 4 bases and J 6 bases, leaving 4 bases between the germline ends. The CDR3 is 10 residues long. CDR3 sequence reads: CAISGGEQYV. DNA for the CDR3: TGTGCCATCAGTGGAGGCGAGCAGTACGTC.

The chain employs TRBV5-6 and TRBJ2-1, with D perhaps TRBD2 (6 bases). V was trimmed by 1 base and J by 1 base, leaving 9 bases between them. The CDR3 is made up of 15 amino acids. Germline assignment: CDR1 SGHDT and CDR2 YYEEEE. The DNA for the CDR3 is TGTGCCAGCAGCTTGTTTGGGGGGTCCTACAATGAGCAGTTCTTC. Its translation: CASSLFGGSYNEQFF.

This clone occurred once. The gene calls are TRBV4-2 and TRBJ1-2; D unclear. CDR3 length: 16 amino acids. The germline CDR1 and CDR2 sequences are LGHNA and YNFKEQ. V was cut by 1 base and J by 4 bases, with 16 bases left in between. As DNA, the CDR3 is TGTGCCAGCAGCCAAGGAGTGTCGGGTTTCGGCTATGGCTACACCTTC. As protein: CASSQGVSGFGYGYTF.